This T cell receptor (beta chain) was documented in a study of blood T cell repertoires in COVID-19. Across the study: Italy, Spain and the United States were the sources of the convalescent and acute COVID-19 samples. The analysed material was cDNA or gDNA that came from T cells, B-cell-depleted T cells, or PBMCs.

Those enrolled, adults aged about 18 to 89 years, came from 25 or so US areas. The study assigned cohorts using participant-reported clinical history. The method was immunoSEQ multiplex PCR; TCRdb's version includes in-frame clones alone and lacks a portion of them. This sample has about 360,000 clones, with 88% found just once. Trimming left V 1 base short and J 3 bases short, with 14 bases between. CDR3 length equals 16 residues. From germline, CDR1 is SNHLY and CDR2 FYNNEI. This clonotype was obtained from a woman aged 40 to 50 with acute COVID-19. Input material: PBMCs or T cells enriched from blood (not recorded which). This chain links TRBV2 with TRBJ2-3, with D possibly being TRBD2 (5 bases). The CDR3 sequence is CASSEGRAPRTDTQYF. As DNA, the CDR3 is TGTGCCAGCAGTGAAGGGCGGGCGCCTCGGACAGATACGCAGTATTTT.